The rows below give T cell receptor beta chains drawn from one sample of a study of human T cells and chemical hapten exposure. TCRdb reanalysed the RACE reads using MiXCR and keeps one entry per CDR3 protein. The repertoire holds some 250,000 distinct CDR3 sequences, approximately 7.5% seen once, with about 1.2% in the top ten. Sequencing used whole blood, obtained in connection with sensitization to the hapten diphenylcyclopropenone (DPC). These receptor sequences come from a young man with alopecia areata. Some clones in this sample may be carry-over from other donors' samples. CDR3s include the opening cysteine and the closing phenylalanine or tryptophan. The D gene is left open where the match is weak. Rows give clone size only sometimes, using once, few, many, or a class for an expanded clone.

TRBD1	TRBV20-1	TRBJ1-4	few	TGCAGTACAGCGACAGGGGGGCGAGAAAAACTGTTTTTT	CSTATGGREKLFF
.	TRBV4-3	TRBJ1-1	many	TGCGCCAGCAGCCACCACACCCAAAACACTGAAGCTTTCTTT	CASSHHTQNTEAFF
.	TRBV7-9	TRBJ2-1	few	TGTGCCAGCAGCCGACGGGGACCGACTAACTCCTACAATGAGCAGTTCTTC	CASSRRGPTNSYNEQFF
.	TRBV4-1	TRBJ2-2	.	TGCGCCAGCAGCCGCTCTTCGGGAACCGGGGAGCTGTTTTTT	CASSRSSGTGELFF
.	TRBV3-1	TRBJ1-6	few	TGTGCCAGCAGCCGAGGACGCTTTAATTCACCCCTCCACTTT	CASSRGRFNSPLHF
.	TRBV14	TRBJ2-3	.	TGTGCCAGCAGCCAAGTCGCCCCAGATACGCAGTATTTT	CASSQVAPDTQYF
.	TRBV27	TRBJ2-3	many	TGTGCCAGCAGTTTGGGTAATACGCAGTATTTT	CASSLGNTQYF
.	TRBV18	TRBJ1-4	.	TGTGCCAGCTCACCCGAACAGGGCTACGGAAAGGAAAAACTGTTTTTT	CASSPEQGYGKEKLFF
.	TRBV6-2/TRBV6-3	TRBJ2-7	.	TGTGCCAGCACCAAAAGGGTGGGGATTTTGCGAGAGCAGTACTTC	CASTKRVGILREQYF
.	TRBV5-4	TRBJ1-4	.	TGTGCCAGCAGCTCCGATGACAGCCCAACTAATGAAAAACTGTTTTTT	CASSSDDSPTNEKLFF
.	TRBV5-1	TRBJ1-3	few	TGCGCCAGCAGCTTGGATGGACAGTCTGGAAACACCATATATTTT	CASSLDGQSGNTIYF
TRBD1	TRBV24-1	TRBJ1-4	few	TGTGCCACCGAAGGACAGGGGAGTGAAAAACTGTTTTTT	CATEGQGSEKLFF
TRBD2	TRBV7-9	TRBJ2-3	.	TGTGCCAGCAGCCCCCGAATGTATAACACAGCGGGGTTTTTCACAGATACGCAGTATTTT	CASSPRMYNTAGFFTDTQYF
.	TRBV7-9	TRBJ1-1	many	TGTGCCAGCGGGGGAGACAACACTGAAGCTTTCTTT	CASGGDNTEAFF
.	TRBV7-9	TRBJ2-4	.	TGTGCCAGCAGCTTAACAGGGACCTCGATACTAACCAAAAACATTCAGTACTTC	CASSLTGTSILTKNIQYF
.	TRBV12-3/TRBV12-4	TRBJ1-3	many	TGTGCCAGCGGCTATTCCTCTGGAAACACCATATATTTT	CASGYSSGNTIYF
.	TRBV28	TRBJ2-3	many	TGTGCCAGCAGTTTACAAGGGGACGGGGAAGATACGCAGTATTTT	CASSLQGDGEDTQYF
.	TRBV5-1	TRBJ1-3	many	TGCGCCAGCAGCTTGGCAGGTTACGGAAACACCATATATTTT	CASSLAGYGNTIYF
.	TRBV7-9	TRBJ1-5	.	TGTGCCAGCAGCTCCATGACTGGTGATAGCAATCAGCCCCAGCATTTT	CASSSMTGDSNQPQHF
.	TRBV27	TRBJ1-1	few	TGTGCCAGCTTACTTTTGGACAAAGCTTTCTTT	CASLLLDKAFF
.	TRBV27	TRBJ1-5	.	TGTGCCAGCAGTTTATTAGGGCCCAATCAGCCCCAGCATTTT	CASSLLGPNQPQHF
TRBD1	TRBV6-2/TRBV6-3	TRBJ2-6	few	TGTGCCAGCAGAACCGACAGGGGGTTTGGGGCCAACGTCCTGACTTTC	CASRTDRGFGANVLTF
.	TRBV11-2	TRBJ1-6	few	TGTGCCAGCAGCTTAGATCGGTTCCGAGTAAATTCACCCCTCCACTTT	CASSLDRFRVNSPLHF
.	TRBV7-9	TRBJ1-2	.	TGTGCCAGCAGCTGGAGCGGGGCGCACTCTGGCTACACCTTC	CASSWSGAHSGYTF
.	TRBV7-3	TRBJ2-2	.	TGTGCCAGCAGCTTAGTCCGCGGAAGGAAGGGCACCGGGGAGCTGTTTTTT	CASSLVRGRKGTGELFF
.	TRBV28	TRBJ1-6	.	TGTGCCATAGACCGCGGCAGAATCCCCTATAATTCACCCCTCCACTTT	CAIDRGRIPYNSPLHF
.	TRBV25-1	TRBJ1-2	many	TGTGCCAGCAGGGGGACCTTTAAGACAAGCTATGGCTACACCTTC	CASRGTFKTSYGYTF
.	TRBV4-3	TRBJ1-2	.	TGCGCCAGCAGCCCAATAGACTACTCGCCCGAGGAAAACTATGGCTACACCTTC	CASSPIDYSPEENYGYTF
.	TRBV10-3	TRBJ2-6	.	TGTGCCATCAGTCGGATAGGTACTGGGGCCAACGTCCTGACTTTC	CAISRIGTGANVLTF
.	TRBV3-1	TRBJ1-6	many	TGTGCCAGCAGCCAAGATCTGTTGAATTCACCCCTCCACTTT	CASSQDLLNSPLHF
TRBD1	TRBV2	TRBJ2-1	.	TGTGCCACCCCAGGGACAGGGGATTTCGGGCAGTTCTTC	CATPGTGDFGQFF
.	TRBV7-9	TRBJ2-1	.	TGTGCCAGCAGCCCAGGGCGATCCATTTATGAGCAGTTCTTC	CASSPGRSIYEQFF
.	TRBV7-9	TRBJ2-1	.	TGTGCCAGCAGCCCCGACAGGACTACGCACAATGAGCAGTTCTTC	CASSPDRTTHNEQFF
.	TRBV27	TRBJ2-5	few	TGTGCCAGCAGTGCCGTCAGGGTTGAGACCCAGTACTTC	CASSAVRVETQYF
.	TRBV6-2/TRBV6-3	TRBJ1-3	many	TGTGCCAGCGTTCGGAATTCCTCTGGAAACACCATATATTTT	CASVRNSSGNTIYF
TRBD1	TRBV28	TRBJ2-7	few	TGTGCCAGCAGCACCCCGGACAGGGGGGGGTACGAGCAGTACTTC	CASSTPDRGGYEQYF
.	TRBV10-3	TRBJ2-5	many	TGTGCCATCAGTGGCAGAAACGGAGAGACCCAGTACTTC	CAISGRNGETQYF
.	TRBV27	TRBJ2-6	.	TGTGCCAGCAGTTTGGGACGGACTCTTAGCTCTGGGGCCAACGTCCTGACTTTC	CASSLGRTLSSGANVLTF
.	TRBV3-1	TRBJ2-1	few	TGTGCCAGCAGCCAAGATGCTGGATACAATGAGCAGTTCTTC	CASSQDAGYNEQFF
.	TRBV19	TRBJ1-5	few	TGTGCCAGTAGTATTCTCAGGAATCAGCCCCAGCATTTT	CASSILRNQPQHF
.	TRBV5-4	TRBJ1-1	.	TGTGCCAGCAGCTTGTACAGGGATGCCACTGAAGCTTTCTTT	CASSLYRDATEAFF
TRBD1	TRBV7-9	TRBJ1-6	few	TGTGCCAGCAGCTTAGCAGGGGGCCGTAATTCACCCCTCCACTTT	CASSLAGGRNSPLHF
.	TRBV29-1	TRBJ2-7	.	TGCAGCGCGAGGGTTGCCTACGAGCAGTACTTC	CSARVAYEQYF
.	TRBV12-3/TRBV12-4	TRBJ1-1	few	TGTGCCAGCAGTTTGAAGAGGAACACTGAAGCTTTCTTT	CASSLKRNTEAFF
.	TRBV7-9	TRBJ1-4	.	TGTGCCAGCAGCTTAGCACAACAGGGTGTGGCTGAAAAACTGTTTTTT	CASSLAQQGVAEKLFF
.	TRBV2	TRBJ2-7	few	TGTGCCAGCAGTCAGGGAGAGGCCTACGAGCAGTACTTC	CASSQGEAYEQYF
.	TRBV20-1	TRBJ1-1	.	TGCAGTGCTAGGACTTCCTGGCAGCGCTTAAACACTGAAGCTTTCTTT	CSARTSWQRLNTEAFF